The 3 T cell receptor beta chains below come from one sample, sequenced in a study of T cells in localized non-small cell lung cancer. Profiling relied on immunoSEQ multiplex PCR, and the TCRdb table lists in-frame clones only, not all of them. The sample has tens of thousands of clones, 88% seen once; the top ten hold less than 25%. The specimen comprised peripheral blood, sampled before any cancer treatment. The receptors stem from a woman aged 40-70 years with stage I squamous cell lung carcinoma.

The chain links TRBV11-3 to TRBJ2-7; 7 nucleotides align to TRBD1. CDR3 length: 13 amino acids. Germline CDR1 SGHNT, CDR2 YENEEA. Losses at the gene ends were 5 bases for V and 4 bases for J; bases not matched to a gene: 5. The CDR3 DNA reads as TGTGCCAGCAGCCAGGGACAGCATTACGAGCAGTACTTC. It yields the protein CASSQGQHYEQYF.

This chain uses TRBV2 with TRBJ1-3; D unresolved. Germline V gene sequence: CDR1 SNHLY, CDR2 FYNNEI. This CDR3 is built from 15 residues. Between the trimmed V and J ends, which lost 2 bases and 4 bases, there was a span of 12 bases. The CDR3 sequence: CASSERMTTGNTIYF. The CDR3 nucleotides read TGTGCCAGCAGTGAAAGGATGACCACGGGAAACACCATATATTTT.

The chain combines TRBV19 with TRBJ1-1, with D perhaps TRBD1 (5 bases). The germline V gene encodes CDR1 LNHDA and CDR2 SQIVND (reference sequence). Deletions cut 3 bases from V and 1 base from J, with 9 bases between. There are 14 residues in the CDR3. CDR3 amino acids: CASSIQGANTEAFF. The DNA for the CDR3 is TGTGCCAGTAGTATCCAGGGAGCGAACACTGAAGCTTTCTTT.